The text below deals with one T cell receptor beta chain. What it recognizes is unknown. J was trimmed by 5 bases and V by 11 bases; bases with no gene match: 6. The CDR3 sequence is 12 residues long. CDR1 and CDR2 from the germline V gene are SEHNR and FQNEAQ (reference sequence). This sample stems from a study of T cells in Graves' hyperthyroidism and ophthalmopathy. Study-wide results and limits: Ophthalmopathy and stable hyperthyroidism were told apart by a 13 V-J model.

From RNA transcripts, TCR beta CDR3 regions were amplified. RT-PCR in the first round (using the HTBI primer set) targeted the TCR CDR3. TCRdb redid the calling of the multiplex PCR reads with MiXCR, one entry per CDR3 protein. The profile shows over 650,000 distinct CDR3 sequences, about 45% of them singletons. V gene TRBV7-9 combines with J gene TRBJ2-5; 9 bases agree with TRBD1. The clonotype comes from an adult man with Graves' disease, either hyperthyroidism or ophthalmopathy (not recorded which). The specimen sequenced was peripheral blood or thyroid tissue (not recorded which). This CDR3 is CACTGTGETQYF. CDR3 DNA: TGTGCCTGCACCGGGACAGGGGAGACCCAGTACTTC.